Below, one TCR beta chain is given with its context. Its antigen is currently unknown. This specimen comes from a study of shared clonotypes between healthy human individuals. Trimming left V 5 bases short and J 5 bases short, with 16 bases between. The CDR3 runs 15 residues. Germline values: CDR1 SEHNR, CDR2 FQNEAQ (reference sequence). Study-level results: Inspection by rarefaction showed sorted-subset sequencing to be incomplete despite large depth. Donors were few, which limited the genetic and exposure-history diversity represented.

Clones were sequenced by immunoSEQ multiplex PCR, and TCRdb holds only the in-frame ones, with some missing. Of 2 million to 2.5 million clones in the sample, 80% to 95% were seen once. The specimen sequenced was naive CD4+ T cells from PBMCs. Indicated subset: CD45RA+ positively selected. The chain couples TRBV7-9 to TRBJ2-1, with no clear D. The TCR sequence derives from a man in his late teens or twenties in good health. Some clones in this sample may be carry-over from other donors' samples. The CDR3 DNA reads TGTGCCAGCAGCCTTATAACGTCAGAGAACAATGAGCAGTTCTTC. This sequence encodes CASSLITSENNEQFF.